This T cell receptor (beta chain) emerged from a study of blood T cell repertoires in COVID-19. The recovered donors of Cohort 3 showed two negative PCRs, clearance, or symptom resolution. Data came from immunoSEQ multiplex PCR; TCRdb stores just in-frame clones and leaves some out. The data hold hundreds of thousands of clones, with roughly nine tenths observed a single time. The germline gives CDR1 SEHNR, CDR2 FQNEAQ (reference sequence). V shed 2 bases and J shed 0 bases, with 11 bases lying between them. CDR3 length: 16 amino acids. The receptor was derived from a man aged 55 to 69 who had recovered from COVID-19. Sequenced: PBMCs or T cells enriched from blood (not recorded which). The V and J genes are TRBV7-9 and TRBJ2-1; D remains ambiguous. DNA of the CDR3: TGTGCCAGCAGCTTACGGCGGAAAAGCTCCTACAATGAGCAGTTCTTC. Protein product: CASSLRRKSSYNEQFF.